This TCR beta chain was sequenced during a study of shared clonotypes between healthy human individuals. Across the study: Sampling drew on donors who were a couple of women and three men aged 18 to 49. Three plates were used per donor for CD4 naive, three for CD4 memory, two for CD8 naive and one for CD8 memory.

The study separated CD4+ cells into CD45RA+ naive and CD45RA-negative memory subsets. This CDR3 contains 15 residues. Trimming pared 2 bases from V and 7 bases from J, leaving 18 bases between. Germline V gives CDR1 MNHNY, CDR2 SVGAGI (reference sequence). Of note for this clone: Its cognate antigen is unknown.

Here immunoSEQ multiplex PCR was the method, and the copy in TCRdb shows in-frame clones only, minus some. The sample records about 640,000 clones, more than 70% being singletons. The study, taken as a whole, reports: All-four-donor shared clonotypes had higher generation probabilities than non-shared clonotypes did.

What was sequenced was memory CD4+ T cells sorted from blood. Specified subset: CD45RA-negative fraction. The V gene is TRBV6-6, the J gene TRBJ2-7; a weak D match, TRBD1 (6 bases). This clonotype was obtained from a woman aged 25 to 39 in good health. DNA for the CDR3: TGTGCCAGCAGTTACCTGGCAGGGGCCAGGAGGGAGCAGTACTTC. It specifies CASSYLAGARREQYF.